A single sample is the source of the 26 T cell receptor beta chains below, sequenced in a study of blood T cells in healthy people across ages. With a J-beta primer mix and a sample-barcoded 5' primer, a second PCR ran 7 to 11 cycles. TCRdb passed the 5' RACE reads through MiXCR, listing each CDR3 protein once. The data contain around 990,000 distinct CDR3 sequences, around two fifths of them singletons. The material sequenced was blood. The receptors come from a man in his late teens or twenties in good health.

In its sample, this clonotype was seen a few times. V usage is TRBV5-1 and J usage is TRBJ2-1, with D possibly being TRBD1 (6 bases). Per germline, CDR1 SGHRS and CDR2 YFSETQ. This CDR3 is built from 16 residues. Trimming cost V 3 bases and J 5 bases, with 18 bases left between them. As DNA, the CDR3 is TGCGCCAGCAGCTCGAGGGACATAGATACCGACAATGAGCAGTTCTTC. It translates to CASSSRDIDTDNEQFF.

This clonotype was seen more than once but under ten times. This chain links TRBV6-6 with TRBJ1-2, with D tentatively TRBD1 (5 bases). The CDR3 sequence is 12 residues long. Trimming took off 8 bases at V and 4 bases at J, with 11 bases between the two ends. Per the germline V gene, CDR1 is MNHNY and CDR2 is SVGAGI (reference sequence). CDR3 nucleotides: TGTGCCAGCGGCCGACAGCGCTATGGCTACACCTTC. It translates to CASGRQRYGYTF.

Ten or more counts support this clonotype. This chain joins TRBV9 and TRBJ2-1; 13 bases fit TRBD2. The junction had 7 bases not matched to a gene; V was cut back by 0 bases and J by 10 bases. Germline CDR1 reads SGDLS; CDR2 reads YYNGEE. The CDR3 is 16 residues long. This CDR3 reads CASSVGGLAGVGEQFF. The CDR3 bases are TGTGCCAGCAGCGTAGGTGGACTAGCGGGGGTAGGAGAGCAGTTCTTC.

This clonotype was detected only once. At one of its ends the junction is not consistent with the germline gene, which may arise from a read error. V gene TRBV7-6 combines with J gene TRBJ2-5; D is unresolved. The CDR3 has 12 amino acids. Looked up from germline, CDR1 is SGHVS and CDR2 is FNYEAQ. CDR3 sequence: CASSPMQETQYF. The CDR3 DNA sequence: TGTGCTAGCAGCCCCATGCAGGAGACCCAGTACTTC.

This rearrangement joins TRBV6-2 or TRBV6-3 to TRBJ2-1, with 10 bases that match TRBD2. The CDR3 is made up of 17 amino acids. J gave up 2 bases and V 5 bases, and 9 bases lay outside the gene matches. Germline assignment: CDR1 MNHEY and CDR2 SVGEGT. The CDR3 here is CASSMGPAGGTYNEQFF. In nucleotides, the CDR3 is TGTGCCAGCAGTATGGGCCCAGCGGGGGGGACCTACAATGAGCAGTTCTTC.

This clonotype was observed once. The chain recombines TRBV4-3 with TRBJ2-7; TRBD2 matches 8 bases. Germline V CDR1 and CDR2: LGHNA, YSLEER. The CDR3 covers 15 residues. Losses at the gene ends were 0 bases for V and 4 bases for J; bases not matched to a gene: 5. Written as DNA, the CDR3 is TGCGCCAGCAGCCAAGATACAGCGGGGGTGTACGAGCAGTACTTC. It encodes CASSQDTAGVYEQYF.

This clonotype was detected a few times. At one end the junction does not follow the germline gene, possibly because of a read error. V usage is TRBV29-1 and J usage is TRBJ2-5; D is possibly TRBD1 (5 bases). From germline, CDR1 is SQVTM and CDR2 ANQGSEA. This CDR3 has 13 amino acids. CDR3 nucleotide sequence: TGCAGCGCTGAAACAGGATCTCGAGAGACCCAGTACTTC. Amino acid sequence: CSAETGSRETQYF.

The chain combines TRBV12-5 with TRBJ2-1; D ambiguous. With the DNA end fitting TRBJ2-7 better, the J assignment may be wrong. Germline CDR1 LGHNT, CDR2 FRNRAP. The CDR3 is made up of 16 amino acids. DNA of the CDR3: TGTGCTAGTGGTGACGCCCTCCTAGGCTCCTACAATGAGCAGTACTTC. Protein: CASGDALLGSYNEQYF.

This clonotype was recorded a few times. The CDR3 here is CASRPGISGGYTF. The CDR3 bases are TGTGCCAGCAGACCCGGGATATCTGGTGGCTACACCTTC. V usage is TRBV27 and J usage is TRBJ1-2; D unclear. Trimming took off 6 bases at V and 7 bases at J, with 15 bases between the two ends. The germline V gene encodes CDR1 MNHEY and CDR2 SMNVEV (reference sequence). The length of the CDR3 is 13 residues.

The chain is built from TRBV5-1 and TRBJ1-2; 9 bases map to TRBD1. The CDR3 is 16 residues long. Germline V gene sequence: CDR1 SGHRS, CDR2 YFSETQ. The V and J ends lost 3 bases and 8 bases, in that order; junction bases with no gene match: 14. The CDR3 region is CASSSTGTGYVGGYTF. For the CDR3, the DNA is TGCGCCAGCAGCTCGACCGGGACAGGGTACGTTGGAGGCTACACCTTC.

The table lists this clonotype with a few counts. The chain combines TRBV12-5 with TRBJ2-2; D is undetermined. V was trimmed by 0 bases and J by 3 bases, leaving 8 bases between them. The CDR3 runs 15 residues. Germline loops: CDR1 LGHNT, CDR2 FRNRAP. CDR3 bases: TGTGCTAGTGGTTTGGTGCCAGGTCACACCGGGGAGCTGTTTTTT. Translation gives CASGLVPGHTGELFF.

CDR3 protein: CASSQEVGGGGHQPQHF. The CDR3 coding sequence is TGCGCCAGCAGCCAAGAGGTGGGAGGGGGCGGTCATCAGCCCCAGCATTTT. V and J are TRBV4-3 and TRBJ1-5; the match to TRBD1 covers 7 bases. The V segment lost 0 bases and the J segment 5 bases; nucleotides outside the gene matches: 10. The CDR3 contains 17 residues. The germline CDR1 and CDR2 sequences are LGHNA and YSLEER.

This chain links TRBV20-1 with TRBJ2-5, with D maybe TRBD1 (5 bases). Germline assignment: CDR1 DFQATT and CDR2 SNEGSKA (reference sequence). The CDR3 sequence is 13 residues long. This chain's CDR3 is CCPGTGVGNEQYF. CDR3 nucleotides: TGCTGCCCTGGCACAGGTGTTGGGAATGAGCAGTACTTC.

The CDR3 is CASSFGTQGSSGNTIYF. For the CDR3, the DNA is TGCGCCAGCAGCTTTGGGACCCAGGGGTCGTCGGGAAACACCATATATTTT. V usage is TRBV5-1 and J usage is TRBJ1-3; D might be TRBD1 (6 bases). The V gene's germline CDR1 is SGHRS and CDR2 YFSETQ. Trimming removed 2 bases from V and 4 bases from J, with 19 bases in between. The CDR3 length is 17 residues.

This chain connects TRBV14 to TRBJ1-1; no clear D gene. The germline V gene encodes CDR1 SGHDN and CDR2 FVKESK. Trimming took 1 base from V and 10 from J, leaving 10 bases between them. This CDR3 is built from 12 residues. The CDR3 DNA sequence: TGTGCCAGCAGCCAAGTAAGGCGGGGAGCTTTCTTT. As protein: CASSQVRRGAFF. The variable domain in full, with the rest retrieved from reference TRBV14 and TRBJ1-1, is EAGVTQFPSHSVIEKGQTVTLRCDPISGHDNLYWYRRVMGKEIKFLLHFVKESKQDESGMPNNRFLAERTGGTYSTLKVQPAELEDSGVYFCASSQVRRGAFFGQGTRLTVV.

CDR3 sequence (DNA): TGCAGTGCTAGAGACCTATCATCGGGCGGGGGGGCGTTTACGCAGTATTTT. This encodes CSARDLSSGGGAFTQYF. The genes are TRBV20-1 and TRBJ2-3; TRBD2 aligns across 9 bases. In germline, CDR1 is DFQATT, CDR2 SNEGSKA (reference sequence). V was clipped by 0 bases and J by 8 bases; unmatched bases: 15. The CDR3 is 17 amino acids.

This clonotype was counted between two and nine times. The chain combines TRBV11-2 with TRBJ1-2; no reliable D call. Trimming removed 0 bases at V and 8 bases at J, with 13 bases between. The CDR3 has 14 residues. Germline V lookup: CDR1 SGHAT, CDR2 FQNNGV. CDR3 in DNA: TGTGCCAGCAGCTTAGATCGGGCAGTCCGAGGCTACACCTTC. This codes for CASSLDRAVRGYTF.

This sequence joins TRBV6-5 and TRBJ1-5, with D possibly being TRBD1 (5 bases). The V gene's germline CDR1 is MNHEY and CDR2 SVGAGI. The germline V and J ends were trimmed by 10 bases and 7 bases, with 20 bases remaining between them. This CDR3 contains 14 residues. This chain's CDR3 is CATLSGASGQPQHF. In DNA form, the CDR3 reads TGTGCCACCCTGTCCGGGGCGTCAGGGCAGCCCCAGCATTTT.

This sequence joins TRBV20-1 and TRBJ1-5, with D unclear. Per germline, CDR1 DFQATT and CDR2 SNEGSKA (reference sequence). Trimming took off 4 bases at V and 0 bases at J, with 10 bases between the two ends. The CDR3 consists of 14 residues. In nucleotides, the CDR3 is TGCAGTGCTAAGGCAGGTTATAGCAATCAGCCCCAGCATTTT. Its translation is CSAKAGYSNQPQHF.

In its sample, this clonotype was seen a few times. CDR3 in DNA: TGTGCCAGCAGCTTAGCGGGAGGTACAATTCGAAACTACAATGAGCAGTTCTTC. This sequence encodes CASSLAGGTIRNYNEQFF. The chain combines TRBV7-8 with TRBJ2-1, with D possibly being TRBD2 (6 bases). The V end was cut by 0 bases, the J end by 3 bases, with 18 bases between. CDR1 is SGHVS, CDR2 FQNEAQ, per germline. This CDR3 is 18 amino acids long. Based on the CDR3 plus reference TRBV7-8 and TRBJ2-1, the full variable domain is GAGVSQSPRYKVAKRGQDVALRCDPISGHVSLFWYQQALGQGPEFLTYFQNEAQLDKSGLPSDRFFAERPEGSVSTLKIQRTQQEDSAVYLCASSLAGGTIRNYNEQFFGPGTRLTVL.

This clonotype was counted between two and nine times. J is TRBJ2-2 and V is TRBV7-2; unclear D gene. CDR3 size: 13 residues. Germline V gene sequence: CDR1 SGHTA, CDR2 FQGNSA. The V gene lost 9 bases and the J gene lost 0 bases, with 8 bases spanning the gap. The CDR3 nucleotides are TGTGCCAGTCCGCCACCGAACACCGGGGAGCTGTTTTTT. This encodes CASPPPNTGELFF.

This clonotype occurred once. V gene TRBV11-2 combines with J gene TRBJ2-7, with D possibly being TRBD1 or TRBD2 (5 bases each). The better agreement between TRBJ2-5 and the DNA end casts doubt on the J call. Looked up from germline, CDR1 is SGHAT and CDR2 is FQNNGV. This CDR3 contains 13 residues. CDR3 DNA sequence: TGTGCCAGCAGCTTTGGGGCGGGAGAGACCCAGTACTTC. Amino acids: CASSFGAGETQYF.

The chain recombines TRBV14 with TRBJ1-1; D remains ambiguous. The CDR3 consists of 14 residues. Germline CDR1 is SGHDN and CDR2 is FVKESK. Trimming took off 2 bases at V and 1 base at J, with 8 bases between the two ends. The CDR3 sequence: CASSQITGNTEAFF. The CDR3 DNA is TGTGCCAGCAGCCAAATTACGGGGAACACTGAAGCTTTCTTT.

There are a few counts of this clonotype. The genes are TRBV21-1 and TRBJ2-1; TRBD1, as called in the table, went unchecked against the DNA. TRBV21-1 is a pseudogene segment. The CDR3 is 17 amino acids. In DNA, the CDR3 is TGTGCCAGCAGCGGACACTACGACCCCTGTATGGACAATGAGCAGTTCTTC. Residues: CASSGHYDPCMDNEQFF.

This clonotype was counted a few times. This sequence joins TRBV10-3 and TRBJ2-3, with D possibly matching TRBD2 (5 bases). This CDR3 spans 13 amino acids. Germline V gene lookup returns CDR1 ENHRY and CDR2 SYGVKD. V lost 2 bases to trimming and J lost 4 bases, with 7 bases between them. This CDR3 is CAISEGESDTQYF. CDR3 DNA sequence: TGTGCCATCAGTGAGGGGGAGTCAGATACGCAGTATTTT.

About this clonotype itself: Just one base apart from a much larger clone, this may be a read error. This rearrangement joins TRBV20-1 to TRBJ2-7, with D maybe TRBD2 (6 bases). Germline V gene lookup returns CDR1 DFQATT and CDR2 SNEGSKA (reference sequence). This CDR3 has 15 amino acids. V was trimmed by 5 bases and J by 7 bases, leaving 24 bases between them. The CDR3 DNA reads as TGCAGTGCTCTAGATGCGGGGAAGGACTACAATGAGCAGTACTTC. This encodes CSALDAGKDYNEQYF.